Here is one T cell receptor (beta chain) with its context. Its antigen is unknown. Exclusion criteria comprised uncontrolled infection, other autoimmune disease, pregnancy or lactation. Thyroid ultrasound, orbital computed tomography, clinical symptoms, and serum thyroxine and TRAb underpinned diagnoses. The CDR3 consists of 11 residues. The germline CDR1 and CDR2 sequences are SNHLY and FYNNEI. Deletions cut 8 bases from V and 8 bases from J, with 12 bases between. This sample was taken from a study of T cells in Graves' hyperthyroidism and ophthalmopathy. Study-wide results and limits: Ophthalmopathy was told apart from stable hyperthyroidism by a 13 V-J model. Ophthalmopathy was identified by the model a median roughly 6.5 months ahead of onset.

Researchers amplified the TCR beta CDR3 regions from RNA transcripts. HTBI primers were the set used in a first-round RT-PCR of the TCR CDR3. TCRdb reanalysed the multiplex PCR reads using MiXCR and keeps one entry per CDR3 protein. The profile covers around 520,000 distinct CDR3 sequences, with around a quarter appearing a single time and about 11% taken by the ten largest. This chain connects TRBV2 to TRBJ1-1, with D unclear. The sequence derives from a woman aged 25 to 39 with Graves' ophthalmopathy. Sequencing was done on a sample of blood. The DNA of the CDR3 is TGTGCCAGCGTATCAACAGCGGAAGCTTTCTTT. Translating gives CASVSTAEAFF. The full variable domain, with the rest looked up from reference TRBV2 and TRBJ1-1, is EPEVTQTPSHQVTQMGQEVILRCVPISNHLYFYWYRQILGQKVEFLVSFYNNEISEKSEIFDDQFSVERPDGSNFTLKIRSTKLEDSAMYFCASVSTAEAFFGQGTRLTVV.